These 18 T cell receptor beta chains were sequenced from one sample in a study of cytomegalovirus exposure and HLA in healthy donors (dated by TCRdb to 2016 to 2017). Library prep was done by the immunoSEQ multiplex PCR assay. A mixture of 60 forward primers for TCR Vbeta segments and 13 reverse primers for TCR Jbeta segments was used in the multiplex PCR. TCRdb retrieved this table from immuneACCESS and kept in-frame rearrangements only. Not all clones are present; in checked studies, unresolved V genes account for under half, and no reason is known for the remainder. Here the sample has about 160,000 clones; 76% occur a single time. The ten largest clones add up to 1.2% to 1.5% of the sample. The sequenced material came from PBMCs. These receptors were obtained from a man aged 55 to 70 in good health and CMV-seronegative.

This clone appeared once. This chain links TRBV5-1 with TRBJ2-7; 11 bases align to TRBD1. The CDR3 contains 13 residues. CDR1 is SGHRS and CDR2 is YFSETQ in the germline V gene. V was clipped by 6 bases and J by 6 bases; unmatched bases: 5. CDR3 in amino acids: CASNPGQGGEQYF. The CDR3 coding sequence is TGCGCCAGCAACCCGGGACAGGGGGGCGAGCAGTACTTC.

J is TRBJ1-2 and V is TRBV6-5; 9 positions match TRBD1. The CDR3 runs 13 residues. Germline V gene data show CDR1 as MNHEY and CDR2 as SVGAGI. V shed 5 bases, J shed 8 bases, and the junction held 6 bases outside the gene matches. The CDR3, as DNA: TGTGCCAGCAGTACCACAGGGGGCGGCGGCTACACCTTC. The encoded protein is CASSTTGGGGYTF.

Only a few counts were recorded for this clone. The rearrangement joins TRBV28 to TRBJ1-2; TRBD1 is a possible D gene (6 bases). CDR1 is MDHEN and CDR2 is SYDVKM in the germline V gene. The V gene lost 7 bases and the J gene lost 4 bases, with 13 bases spanning the gap. The CDR3 length is 13 residues. Here the CDR3 reads CASTLGTLYGYTF. CDR3 DNA: TGTGCCAGCACCTTGGGGACACTCTATGGCTACACCTTC.

In its sample, this clone was seen a few times. The chain combines TRBV7-9 with TRBJ1-2; D is uncertain. The CDR3 has 14 residues. V was clipped by 4 bases and J by 1 base, with 10 bases between them. Germline CDR1 reads SEHNR; CDR2 reads FQNEAQ (reference sequence). CDR3 nucleotides: TGTGCCAGCAGCTCGGGAATCATTAACTATGGCTACACCTTC. Amino acids: CASSSGIINYGYTF.

This clone was counted a single time. The rearrangement links TRBV7-9 to TRBJ1-6, with TRBD1 identical over 7 bases. The junction had 5 bases not matched to a gene; V was cut back by 2 bases and J by 10 bases. Germline V lookup: CDR1 SEHNR, CDR2 FQNEAQ (reference sequence). CDR3 length: 14 amino acids. The CDR3 nucleotides are TGTGCCAGCAGCTTAAGGACAGGTCTCTCACCCCTCCACTTT. Translation: CASSLRTGLSPLHF.

The chain uses TRBV28 and TRBJ2-3, with a possible D match to TRBD2 (6 bases). The CDR3 totals 16 residues. Germline CDR1 and CDR2: MDHEN and SYDVKM. Trimming removed 1 base from V and 0 bases from J, with 11 bases in between. Written as DNA, the CDR3 is TGTGCCAGCAGTTTATACGGGGGAACTAGCACAGATACGCAGTATTTT. Translation: CASSLYGGTSTDTQYF.

Here the CDR3 reads CASSLRTGDRQPQHF. The CDR3 DNA reads TGTGCCAGCAGCTTAAGGACAGGGGACCGTCAGCCCCAGCATTTT. The rearrangement links TRBV11-2 to TRBJ1-5; 9 bases map to TRBD1. The trim removed 2 bases at V and 6 bases at J, leaving 5 bases unmatched. Germline-derived CDR1 and CDR2 are SGHAT and FQNNGV. This CDR3 comprises 15 residues.

The V and J genes are TRBV28 and TRBJ2-7, with TRBD2 matching 8 bases. The CDR3 consists of 15 residues. Trimming took 2 bases from V and 1 from J; bases not matched to a gene: 4. Per the germline V gene, CDR1 is MDHEN and CDR2 is SYDVKM. CDR3 in DNA: TGTGCCAGCAGTTTAACGGGGGGGGGTTCCTACGAGCAGTACTTC. Translating it yields CASSLTGGGSYEQYF.

This chain links TRBV12-5 with TRBJ2-5; a possible D gene is TRBD1 (5 bases). V was shortened by 7 bases and J by 2 bases, with 14 bases between the two germline ends. Looked up from germline, CDR1 is LGHNT and CDR2 is FRNRAP. This CDR3 is 14 amino acids long. CDR3 coding DNA: TGTGCTAGTGCCCCCGACAGCCAACAAGAGACCCAGTACTTC. Translated, it gives CASAPDSQQETQYF.

The chain links TRBV28 to TRBJ2-1, with 9 bases identical to TRBD2. V gave up 5 bases and J gave up 2 bases; unmatched junction bases: 7. The germline V gene has CDR1 MDHEN and CDR2 SYDVKM. The CDR3 has 16 residues. The CDR3 nucleotides read TGTGCCAGCAGTCCACCGGGACTAGCCGCCTACAATGAGCAGTTCTTC. It translates to CASSPPGLAAYNEQFF.

About this clone: This same CDR3 is encoded by further DNA sequences in the sample. V usage is TRBV27 and J usage is TRBJ2-7; the D gene is possibly TRBD1 (5 bases). The CDR3 totals 15 residues. Germline CDR1 MNHEY, CDR2 SMNVEV (reference sequence). V lost 2 bases and J lost 2, with 13 bases in between. The CDR3 DNA reads as TGTGCCAGCAGTTTAAGTCTGGGGCGGACCTACGAGCAGTACTTC. Translation gives CASSLSLGRTYEQYF.

The J gene is TRBJ1-2, the V gene TRBV7-2; the D gene is possibly TRBD1 (5 bases). The V and J ends lost 4 bases and 7 bases respectively, with 22 bases between them. This CDR3 has 16 residues. CDR1 SGHTA and CDR2 FQGNSA come from the germline V gene. The CDR3 reads CASSSAGDPLFGGYTF. CDR3 nucleotides: TGTGCCAGCAGCTCGGCGGGGGACCCCCTATTTGGTGGCTACACCTTC.

This chain joins TRBV6-4 and TRBJ2-2; 12 bases are a match to TRBD2. CDR1 and CDR2 from the germline V gene are MRHNA and SNTAGT. The CDR3 length is 15 residues. With V trimmed by 7 bases and J by 6 bases, 6 bases remained unmatched. The CDR3 loop is CASTRLAGVPGELFF. CDR3 nucleotides: TGTGCCAGCACTCGACTAGCGGGAGTCCCCGGGGAGCTGTTTTTT.

In this sample, this clone turned up a few times. This chain links TRBV28 with TRBJ2-7, with D perhaps TRBD2 (6 bases). The germline V gene has CDR1 MDHEN and CDR2 SYDVKM. Trimming shortened V by 6 bases and J by 4 bases, and 19 bases separated the two germline ends. The CDR3 loop spans 15 amino acids. The CDR3 DNA is TGTGCCAGCAGCACCCCAACCGGGGGAGGATACGAGCAGTACTTC. This translates into CASSTPTGGGYEQYF.

CDR3 nucleotides: TGTGCCAGCAGTCCCGGGACTAGCGAGGTCGGGAACAATGAGCAGTTCTTC. Translation: CASSPGTSEVGNNEQFF. V usage is TRBV27 and J usage is TRBJ2-1; 10 nucleotides align to TRBD2. With V trimmed by 5 bases and J by 5 bases, 12 bases remained unmatched. CDR3 size: 17 residues. Looked up from germline, CDR1 is MNHEY and CDR2 is SMNVEV (reference sequence).

The V gene is TRBV7-9, the J gene TRBJ2-1; D might be TRBD2 (5 bases). This CDR3 contains 14 residues. From germline, CDR1 is SEHNR and CDR2 FQNEAQ (reference sequence). V shed 5 bases and J shed 2 bases, with 10 bases lying between them. CDR3 DNA: TGTGCCAGCAGCCTTAGCGCTACCTACAATGAGCAGTTCTTC. As protein: CASSLSATYNEQFF.

V gene TRBV28 combines with J gene TRBJ2-7, with TRBD2 matching over 9 bases. V shed 3 bases, J shed 5 bases, and the junction held 23 bases outside the gene matches. The CDR3 totals 20 residues. Germline V gene lookup returns CDR1 MDHEN and CDR2 SYDVKM. The CDR3 sequence is CASSLVVWRKAGGGAHEQYF. CDR3 sequence (DNA): TGTGCCAGCAGTTTGGTAGTATGGCGTAAAGCGGGAGGAGGCGCGCACGAGCAGTACTTC. Complete variable domain (other parts from reference TRBV28 and TRBJ2-7): DVKVTQSSRYLVKRTGEKVFLECVQDMDHENMFWYRQDPGLGLRLIYFSYDVKMKEKGDIPEGYSVSREKKERFSLILESASTNQTSMYLCASSLVVWRKAGGGAHEQYFGPGTRLTVT.

This chain connects TRBV6-5 to TRBJ2-1; 8 nucleotides match TRBD1. V was clipped by 7 bases and J by 8 bases; unmatched bases: 10. Per germline, CDR1 MNHEY and CDR2 SVGAGI. The CDR3 has 14 residues. The CDR3 DNA reads TGTGCCAGCACTCCAGGGGGCTCTGGCGATGAGCAGTTCTTC. Translating gives CASTPGGSGDEQFF.